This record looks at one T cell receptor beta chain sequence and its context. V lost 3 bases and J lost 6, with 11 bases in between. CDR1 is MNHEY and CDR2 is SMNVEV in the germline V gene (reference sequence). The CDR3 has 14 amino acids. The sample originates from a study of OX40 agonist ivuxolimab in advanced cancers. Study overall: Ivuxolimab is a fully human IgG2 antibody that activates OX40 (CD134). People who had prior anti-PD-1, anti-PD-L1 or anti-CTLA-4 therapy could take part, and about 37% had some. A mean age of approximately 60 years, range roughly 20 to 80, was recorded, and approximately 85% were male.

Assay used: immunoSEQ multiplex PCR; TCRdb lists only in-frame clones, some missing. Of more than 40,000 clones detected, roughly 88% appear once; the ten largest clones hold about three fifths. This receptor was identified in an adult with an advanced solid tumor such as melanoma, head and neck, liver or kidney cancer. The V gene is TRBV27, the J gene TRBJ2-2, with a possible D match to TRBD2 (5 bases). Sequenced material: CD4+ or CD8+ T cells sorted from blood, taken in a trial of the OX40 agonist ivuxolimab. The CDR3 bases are TGTGCCAGCAGTTTCGGGTGGGAGCCCGGGGAGCTGTTTTTT. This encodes CASSFGWEPGELFF.